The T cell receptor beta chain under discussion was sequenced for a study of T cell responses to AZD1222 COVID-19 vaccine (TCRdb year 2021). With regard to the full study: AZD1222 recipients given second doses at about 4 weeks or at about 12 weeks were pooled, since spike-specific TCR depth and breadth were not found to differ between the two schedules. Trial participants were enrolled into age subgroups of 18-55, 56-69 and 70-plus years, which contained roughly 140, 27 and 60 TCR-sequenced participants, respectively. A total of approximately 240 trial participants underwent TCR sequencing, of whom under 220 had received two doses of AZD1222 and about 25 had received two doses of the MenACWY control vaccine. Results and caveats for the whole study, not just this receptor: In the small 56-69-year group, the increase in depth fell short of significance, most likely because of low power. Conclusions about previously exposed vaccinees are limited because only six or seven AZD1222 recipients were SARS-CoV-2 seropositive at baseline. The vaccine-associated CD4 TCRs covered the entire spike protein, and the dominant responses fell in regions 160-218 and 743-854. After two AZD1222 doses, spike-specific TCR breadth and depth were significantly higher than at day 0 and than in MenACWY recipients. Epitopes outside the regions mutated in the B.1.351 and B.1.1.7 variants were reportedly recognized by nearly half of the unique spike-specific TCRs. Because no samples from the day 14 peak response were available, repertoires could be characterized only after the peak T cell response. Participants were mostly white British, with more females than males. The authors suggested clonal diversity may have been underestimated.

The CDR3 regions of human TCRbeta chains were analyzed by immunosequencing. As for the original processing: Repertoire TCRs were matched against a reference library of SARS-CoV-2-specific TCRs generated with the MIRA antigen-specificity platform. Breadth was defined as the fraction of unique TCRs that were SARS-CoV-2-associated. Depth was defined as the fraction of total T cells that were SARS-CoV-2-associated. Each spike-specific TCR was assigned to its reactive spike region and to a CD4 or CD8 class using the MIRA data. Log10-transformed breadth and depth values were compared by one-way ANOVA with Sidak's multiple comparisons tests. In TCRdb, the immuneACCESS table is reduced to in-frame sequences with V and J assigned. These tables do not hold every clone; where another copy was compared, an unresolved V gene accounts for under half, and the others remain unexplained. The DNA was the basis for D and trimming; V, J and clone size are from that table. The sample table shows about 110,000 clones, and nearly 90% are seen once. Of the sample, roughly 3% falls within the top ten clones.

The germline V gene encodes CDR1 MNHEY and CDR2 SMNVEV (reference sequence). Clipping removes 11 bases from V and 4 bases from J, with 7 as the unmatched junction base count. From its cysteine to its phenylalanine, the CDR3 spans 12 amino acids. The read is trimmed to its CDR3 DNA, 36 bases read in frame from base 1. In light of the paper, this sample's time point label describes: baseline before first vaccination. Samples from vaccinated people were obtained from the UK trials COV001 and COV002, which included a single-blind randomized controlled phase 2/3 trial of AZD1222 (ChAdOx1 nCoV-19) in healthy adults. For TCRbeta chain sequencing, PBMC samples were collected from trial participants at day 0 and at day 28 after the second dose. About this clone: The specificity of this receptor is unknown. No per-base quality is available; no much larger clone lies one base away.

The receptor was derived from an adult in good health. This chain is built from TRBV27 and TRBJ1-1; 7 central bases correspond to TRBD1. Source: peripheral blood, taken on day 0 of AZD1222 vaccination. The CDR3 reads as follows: CAVMAGGTEAFF. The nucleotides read TGTGCCGTAATGGCAGGGGGCACTGAAGCTTTCTTT.